The present T cell receptor beta chain was sequenced within a study of monozygotic twins with inflammatory bowel disease. Germline V gives CDR1 ENHRY, CDR2 SYGVKD. The CDR3 loop spans 12 amino acids. After re-calling the 5' RACE reads, TCRdb lists one entry per CDR3 protein, DNA absent. The table lists more than 350,000 distinct CDR3 sequences. This TCR derives from a human donor with ulcerative colitis or Crohn's disease, or a healthy co-twin of an affected twin (not recorded which). The sample comprised blood. The chain couples TRBV10-3 to TRBJ1-2. CDR3 in amino acids: CAISGTSPGYTF.